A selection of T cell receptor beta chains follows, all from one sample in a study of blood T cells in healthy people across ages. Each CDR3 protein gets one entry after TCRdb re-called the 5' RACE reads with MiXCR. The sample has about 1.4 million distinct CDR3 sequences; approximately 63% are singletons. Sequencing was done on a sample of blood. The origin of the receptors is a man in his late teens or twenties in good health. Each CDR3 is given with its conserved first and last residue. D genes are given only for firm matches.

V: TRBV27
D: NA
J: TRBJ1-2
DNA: TGTGCCAGCAGGTTGACTTTAGCTAACTATGGCTACACCTTC
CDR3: CASRLTLANYGYTF

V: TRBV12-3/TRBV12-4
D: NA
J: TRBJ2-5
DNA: TGTGCCAGCAGTTTATCTCCGTCAGGGACCCAGTACTTC
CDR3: CASSLSPSGTQYF

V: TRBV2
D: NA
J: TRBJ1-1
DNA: TGTGCCAGCACCCTTGCAGGATTGAACACTGAAGCTTTCTTT
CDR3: CASTLAGLNTEAFF

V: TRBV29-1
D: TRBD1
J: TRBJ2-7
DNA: TGCAGCGGATGGGACAGTGTCTGCGAGCAGTACTTC
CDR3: CSGWDSVCEQYF

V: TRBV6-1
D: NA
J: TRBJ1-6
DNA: TGTGCCAGCAGTGAACGGGGTAACCGTAATTCACCCCTCCACTTT
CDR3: CASSERGNRNSPLHF

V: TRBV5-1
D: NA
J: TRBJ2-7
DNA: TGCGCCAGCAGCCTTGCCCCGGACCCCAATCCCTACGAGCAGTACTTC
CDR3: CASSLAPDPNPYEQYF

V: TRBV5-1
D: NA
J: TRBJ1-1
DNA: TGCGCCAGCAGCTTGGAACTCCGTCCTGAAGCTTTCTTT
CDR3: CASSLELRPEAFF

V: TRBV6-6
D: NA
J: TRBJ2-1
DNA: TGTGCCAGCAGTCCTGAACCGCAAGGGGAGCAGTTCTTC
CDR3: CASSPEPQGEQFF

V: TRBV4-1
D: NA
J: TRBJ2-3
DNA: TGCGCCAGCAGCCAAATCGGACTACAAGCAGATACGCAGTATTTT
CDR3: CASSQIGLQADTQYF

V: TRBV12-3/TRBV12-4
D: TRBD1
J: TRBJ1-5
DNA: TGTGCCAGCAGTCCCGGGACAGGGCTTCAGCCCCAGCATTTT
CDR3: CASSPGTGLQPQHF

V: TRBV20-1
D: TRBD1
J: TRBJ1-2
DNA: TGCAGTGCAAATACAGGGGGGGGCTTCTATGGCTACACCTTC
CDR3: CSANTGGGFYGYTF

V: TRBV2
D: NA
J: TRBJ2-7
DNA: TGTGCCAGCAGTGAACCCGCAGCCTTTAGCTCCTACGAGCAGTACTTC
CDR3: CASSEPAAFSSYEQYF

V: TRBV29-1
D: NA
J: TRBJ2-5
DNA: TGCAGCGTTGGACTCAACGGGGCCCAGTACTTC
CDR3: CSVGLNGAQYF

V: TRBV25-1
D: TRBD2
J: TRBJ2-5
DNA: TGTGCCAGCAGTGAACCTCTAGCGGGCGAAGAGACCCAGTACTTC
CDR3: CASSEPLAGEETQYF

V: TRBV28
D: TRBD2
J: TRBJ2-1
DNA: TGTGCCAGCAATAGCGGGAGGGCCGAGCTGAATGAGCAGTTCTTC
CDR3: CASNSGRAELNEQFF